One and the same sample provided the 15 T cell receptor beta chains below, sequenced in a study of shared T cell receptors in the human thymus. Using immunoSEQ multiplex PCR, the repertoire was profiled, and TCRdb retains in-frame clones only, with some absent. The sample gives hundreds of thousands of clones, roughly 90% of which show up once; around 0.0099% is in the top ten. The sample was also reused in another study, on human thymus T cells.

The sequencing sample was made of thymocytes. The receptors originated from a boy under three years old with a congenital heart defect.

The gene calls are TRBV6-5 and TRBJ1-2; unclear D gene. This CDR3 is built from 15 residues. The V gene lost 6 bases and the J gene lost 8 bases, with 22 bases spanning the gap. The germline gives CDR1 MNHEY, CDR2 SVGAGI. The CDR3 nucleotides read TGTGCCAGCAGGGTCGGGGTGTTGGAAAAGTGGGGCTACACCTTC. Amino acid sequence: CASRVGVLEKWGYTF.

The chain couples TRBV29-1 to TRBJ2-1; D perhaps matches TRBD2 (6 bases). Germline CDR1 SQVTM, CDR2 ANQGSEA. V was trimmed by 8 bases and J by 5 bases, leaving 10 bases between them. CDR3 length: 11 residues. The CDR3 nucleotides are TGCAGCCTGGGACTCCACAATGAGCAGTTCTTC. It specifies CSLGLHNEQFF.

The chain employs TRBV7-9 and TRBJ1-4, with 12 bases fitting TRBD1. Trimming at V came to 5 bases and at J to 2 bases, leaving 12 bases not matched to a gene. Germline CDR1 SEHNR, CDR2 FQNEAQ (reference sequence). This CDR3 contains 19 residues. The chain's CDR3 is CASSRPGQGASSTNEKLFF. CDR3 in DNA: TGTGCCAGCAGCCGGCCGGGACAGGGGGCCTCTTCGACTAATGAAAAACTGTTTTTT. The full variable domain, its missing parts supplied by reference TRBV7-9 and TRBJ1-4, is DTGVSQNPRHKITKRGQNVTFRCDPISEHNRLYWYRQTLGQGPEFLTYFQNEAQLEKSRLLSDRFSAERPKGSFSTLEIQRTEQGDSAMYLCASSRPGQGASSTNEKLFFGSGTQLSVL.

The chain combines TRBV5-6 with TRBJ2-7; 7 bases align to TRBD1. From germline, CDR1 is SGHDT and CDR2 YYEEEE. This CDR3 has 14 amino acids. With V trimmed by 3 bases and J by 0 bases, 3 bases remained unmatched. Here the CDR3 reads CASSYRDSSYEQYF. The CDR3 nucleotides are TGTGCCAGCAGCTACCGGGACAGCTCCTACGAGCAGTACTTC.

The J gene is TRBJ2-2, the V gene TRBV7-4; a possible D gene is TRBD2 (6 bases). With 5 bases removed from V and 4 bases from J, the gap between germline ends came to 17 bases. Germline V gene sequence: CDR1 SGHVT, CDR2 SQSDAQ. The CDR3 covers 16 residues. This chain's CDR3 is CASSPQDGRGTGELFF. For the CDR3, the DNA is TGTGCCAGCAGCCCACAGGACGGGAGAGGCACCGGGGAGCTGTTTTTT.

The rearrangement links TRBV9 to TRBJ2-1, with D tentatively TRBD2 (8 bases). Looked up from germline, CDR1 is SGDLS and CDR2 is YYNGEE. The CDR3 has 19 amino acids. V lost 3 bases and J 2 bases, leaving 24 bases between the germline ends. Written as DNA, the CDR3 is TGTGCCAGCAGCGCCCAGGGGGGTGAGCGGGAGAGGGCCTACAATGAGCAGTTCTTC. This encodes CASSAQGGERERAYNEQFF. Looking up the rest from reference TRBV9 and TRBJ2-1 gives the full variable domain: DSGVTQTPKHLITATGQRVTLRCSPRSGDLSVYWYQQSLDQGLQFLIQYYNGEERAKGNILERFSAQQFPDLHSELNLSSLELGDSALYFCASSAQGGERERAYNEQFFGPGTRLTVL.

This chain uses TRBV7-8 with TRBJ2-2; the match to TRBD2 covers 11 bases. CDR1 is SGHVS and CDR2 is FQNEAQ in the germline V gene. V dropped 4 bases and J dropped 1; count of bases not matched to a gene: 2. The CDR3 length is 16 residues. Written as DNA, the CDR3 is TGTGCCAGCAGCTGGGGGACTAGCGGGAACACCGGGGAGCTGTTTTTT. This encodes CASSWGTSGNTGELFF.

The V and J genes are TRBV14 and TRBJ2-1; 10 bases agree with TRBD2. The CDR3 contains 16 residues. Trimming cost V 1 base and J 3 bases; bases outside gene matches: 3. Germline V gene lookup returns CDR1 SGHDN and CDR2 FVKESK. CDR3 DNA sequence: TGTGCCAGCAGCCAAGTTTCTAGCGGGGGCTACAATGAGCAGTTCTTC. Its translation: CASSQVSSGGYNEQFF.

J is TRBJ2-1 and V is TRBV5-1, with a tentative D call TRBD2 (5 bases). V shed 6 bases and J shed 5 bases, with 18 bases lying between them. The CDR3 runs to 15 residues. Germline CDR1 and CDR2: SGHRS and YFSETQ. CDR3 in amino acids: CASNKEAGLDNEQFF. The CDR3 coding sequence is TGCGCCAGCAACAAGGAGGCGGGCCTGGACAATGAGCAGTTCTTC.

The chain joins TRBV6-5 to TRBJ2-5; 7 bases agree with TRBD2. Judging by the DNA end, TRBJ2-7 fits better; the J call may be wrong. CDR3 length equals 15 residues. CDR1 is MNHEY, CDR2 SVGAGI, per germline. In DNA, the CDR3 is TGTGCCAGCAGTTACTCGATCGGCGGGAGCTACGAGCAGTACTTC. It is translated as CASSYSIGGSYEQYF.

The chain carries TRBV7-2 and TRBJ1-2; 7 bases are a match to TRBD1. Germline V gives CDR1 SGHTA, CDR2 FQGNSA. CDR3 length equals 14 residues. V was clipped by 1 base and J by 2 bases; unmatched bases: 1. The CDR3 sequence: CASSLEDRNYGYTF. CDR3 nucleotides: TGTGCCAGCAGCTTAGAGGACAGGAACTATGGCTACACCTTC.

This sequence joins TRBV5-1 and TRBJ2-4, with a possible D match to TRBD2 (6 bases). Trimming took off 6 bases at V and 5 bases at J, with 15 bases between the two ends. Germline V gene lookup returns CDR1 SGHRS and CDR2 YFSETQ. This CDR3 region has 14 residues. In DNA, the CDR3 is TGCGCCAGCACCCCCCAGGGAGGCGAAAACATTCAGTACTTC. Encoded protein: CASTPQGGENIQYF.

This clone has just one count. The chain has TRBV7-2 and TRBJ2-1; 10 nucleotides match TRBD2. With 0 bases clipped from V and 2 bases from J, the junction kept 1 base outside the gene matches. The CDR3 length is 16 residues. Looked up from germline, CDR1 is SGHTA and CDR2 is FQGNSA. DNA of the CDR3: TGTGCCAGCAGCTTAGCAGGACTAGCGGCCTACAATGAGCAGTTCTTC. Its protein is CASSLAGLAAYNEQFF.

The gene calls are TRBV15 and TRBJ2-1, with TRBD2 matching 8 bases. CDR3 length equals 20 residues. The germline V gene encodes CDR1 LNHNV and CDR2 YYDKDF (reference sequence). Trimming at V came to 2 bases and at J to 2 bases, leaving 17 bases not matched to a gene. This CDR3 is CATSRSWTSPSPQPYNEQFF. The DNA for the CDR3 is TGTGCCACCAGCAGATCCTGGACTAGCCCCAGTCCCCAGCCCTACAATGAGCAGTTCTTC.

This chain uses TRBV7-2 with TRBJ1-5; no firm D call. The germline CDR1 and CDR2 sequences are SGHTA and FQGNSA. The V end was cut by 1 base, the J end by 1 base, with 8 bases between. This CDR3 has 15 residues. The CDR3 region has the DNA TGTGCCAGCAGCTTAGGAGGGTTGAGCAATCAGCCCCAGCATTTT. Encoded protein: CASSLGGLSNQPQHF. Full variable domain (missing parts from reference TRBV7-2 and TRBJ1-5): GAGVSQSPSNKVTEKGKDVELRCDPISGHTALYWYRQSLGQGLEFLIYFQGNSAPDKSGLPSDRFSAERTGGSVSTLTIQRTQQEDSAVYLCASSLGGLSNQPQHFGDGTRLSIL.